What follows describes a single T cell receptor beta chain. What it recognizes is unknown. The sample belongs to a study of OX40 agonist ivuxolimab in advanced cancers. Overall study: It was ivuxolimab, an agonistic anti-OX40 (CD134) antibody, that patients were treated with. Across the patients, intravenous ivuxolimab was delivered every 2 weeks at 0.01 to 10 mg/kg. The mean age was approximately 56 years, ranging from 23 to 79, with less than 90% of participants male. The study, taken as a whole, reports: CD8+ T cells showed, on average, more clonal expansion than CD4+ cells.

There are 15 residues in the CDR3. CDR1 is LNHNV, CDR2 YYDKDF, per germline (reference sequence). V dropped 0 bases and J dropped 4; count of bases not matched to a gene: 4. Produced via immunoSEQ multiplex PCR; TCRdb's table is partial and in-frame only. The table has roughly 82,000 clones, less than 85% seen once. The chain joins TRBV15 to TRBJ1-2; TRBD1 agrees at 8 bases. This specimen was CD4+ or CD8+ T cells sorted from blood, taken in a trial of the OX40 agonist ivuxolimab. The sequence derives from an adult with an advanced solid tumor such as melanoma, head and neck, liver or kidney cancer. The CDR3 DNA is TGTGCCACCAGCAGAGACGGACAGGGTGGCTATGGCTACACCTTC. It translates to CATSRDGQGGYGYTF.